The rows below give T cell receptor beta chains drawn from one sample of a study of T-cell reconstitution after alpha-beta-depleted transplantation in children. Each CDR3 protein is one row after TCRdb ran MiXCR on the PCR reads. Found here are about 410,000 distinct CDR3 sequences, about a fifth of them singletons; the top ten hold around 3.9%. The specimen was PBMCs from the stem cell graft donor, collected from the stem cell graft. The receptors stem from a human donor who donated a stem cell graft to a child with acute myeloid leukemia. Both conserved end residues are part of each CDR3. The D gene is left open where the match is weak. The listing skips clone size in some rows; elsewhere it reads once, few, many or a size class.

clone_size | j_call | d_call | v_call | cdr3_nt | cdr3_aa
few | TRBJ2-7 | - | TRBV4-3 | TGCGCCAGCAGCCCCAACCTAGGGTGGAACTACGAGCAGTACTTC | CASSPNLGWNYEQYF
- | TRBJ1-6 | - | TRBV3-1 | TGTGCCAGCAGCCGCGGAATGGCGGGGGCTAATTCACCCCTCCACTTT | CASSRGMAGANSPLHF
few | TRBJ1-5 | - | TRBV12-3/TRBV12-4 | TGTGCCAGCAGGCCTACCAGAGTTGGTGCCAATCAGCCCCAGCATTTT | CASRPTRVGANQPQHF
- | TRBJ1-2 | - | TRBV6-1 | TGTGCCAGCAGTGCCCAAGTCGCTAACTATGGCTACACCTTC | CASSAQVANYGYTF
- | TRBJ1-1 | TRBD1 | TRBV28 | TGTGCCAGCTCTACAGGGGGCCAGGTCGCTGAAGCTTTCTTT | CASSTGGQVAEAFF
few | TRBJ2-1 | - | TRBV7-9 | TGTGCCAGCAGCCCCGTGGGAGTGGAGGAGTTCTTC | CASSPVGVEEFF
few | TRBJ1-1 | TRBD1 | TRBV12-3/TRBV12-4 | TGTGCCAGCAGTTCGGACAGGGGGAGTCCTGAAGCTTTCTTT | CASSSDRGSPEAFF
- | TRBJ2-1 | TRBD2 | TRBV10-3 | TGTGCCATCAGTCAGCCGGGACTAGGCCATGAGCAGTTCTTC | CAISQPGLGHEQFF
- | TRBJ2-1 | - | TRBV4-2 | TGTGCCAGCAGCCTGACGCCGGGAGCCCTAGGGGGCAATGAGCAGTTCTTC | CASSLTPGALGGNEQFF
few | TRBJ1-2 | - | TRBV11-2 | TGTGCCAGCAGTTACACACGGACTAACTATGGCTACACCTTC | CASSYTRTNYGYTF
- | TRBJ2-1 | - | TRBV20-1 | TGCAGTGCTAGAGATGCAGGATTTAGCTCCTACAATGAGCAGTTCTTC | CSARDAGFSSYNEQFF
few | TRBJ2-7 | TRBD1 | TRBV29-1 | TGCAGCGTTGGGACAGGGGAATACGAGCAGTACTTC | CSVGTGEYEQYF
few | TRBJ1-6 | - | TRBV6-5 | TGTGCCAGCAGTTACTCGGGCAGTGAACCCCTCCACTTT | CASSYSGSEPLHF
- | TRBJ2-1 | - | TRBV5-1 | TGCGCCAGCAGCTGGACTGTCCTTGCCAATGAGCAGTTCTTC | CASSWTVLANEQFF
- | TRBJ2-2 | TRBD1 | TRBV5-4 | TGTGCCAGCAGCCCGGACCTCAGGGGGACCGGGGAGCTGTTTTTT | CASSPDLRGTGELFF
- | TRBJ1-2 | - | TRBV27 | TGTGCCAGCAGTTTAGTCGCAGTTGCCGGCCCGGGAACTAACTATGGCTACACCTTC | CASSLVAVAGPGTNYGYTF